This TCR beta chain originates from a study of blood T cells in healthy people across ages. Overall study findings and caveats: Diversity was higher, and naive CD4+ cells more numerous, in long-lived donors than in aged donors. Older age went with lower TCR beta diversity per million T cells, in a roughly linear way.

Per sample, a minimum of 6 million PBMCs were isolated. Germline loops: CDR1 SGHRS, CDR2 YFSETQ. V was cut by 3 bases and J by 4 bases, with 14 bases left in between. The CDR3 extends over 15 amino acids. The second PCR ran about 6 to 12 cycles with a sample-barcoded 5' primer and J-beta primers. The template-switch adaptor was a 5' adaptor with 12 random nucleotides. It tagged each cDNA molecule. TCRdb passed the 5' RACE reads through MiXCR, listing each CDR3 protein once. This table has 1 million or so distinct CDR3 sequences, 45% appearing once. Turning to this clonotype: Its target is not known.

The V gene is TRBV5-1, the J gene TRBJ1-5, with TRBD1 as a possible D gene (5 bases). The sequencing sample was made of blood. The TCR sequence derives from a woman in her sixties or seventies in good health. CDR3 loop: CASSYGGDRNQPQHF. CDR3 in DNA: TGCGCCAGCAGCTACGGGGGGGACCGAAATCAGCCCCAGCATTTT.